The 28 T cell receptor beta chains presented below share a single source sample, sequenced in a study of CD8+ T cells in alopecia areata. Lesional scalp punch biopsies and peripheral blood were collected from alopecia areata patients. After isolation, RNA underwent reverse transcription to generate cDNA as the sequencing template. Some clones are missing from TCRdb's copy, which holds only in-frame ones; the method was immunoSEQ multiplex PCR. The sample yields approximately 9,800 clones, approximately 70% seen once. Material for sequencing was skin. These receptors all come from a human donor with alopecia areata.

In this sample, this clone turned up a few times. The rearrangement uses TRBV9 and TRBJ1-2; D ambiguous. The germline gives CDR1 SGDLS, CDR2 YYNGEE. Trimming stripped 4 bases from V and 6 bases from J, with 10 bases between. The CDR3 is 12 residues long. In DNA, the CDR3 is TGTGCCAGCAGCTTGAGGACGGATGGCTACACCTTC. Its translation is CASSLRTDGYTF.

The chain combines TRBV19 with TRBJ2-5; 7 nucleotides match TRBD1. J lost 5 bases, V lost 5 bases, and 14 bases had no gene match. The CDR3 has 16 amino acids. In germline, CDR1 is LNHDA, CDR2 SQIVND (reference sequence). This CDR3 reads CASSVRTGDVRETQYF. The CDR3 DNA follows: TGTGCCAGTAGTGTGCGGACAGGAGACGTCCGGGAGACCCAGTACTTC.

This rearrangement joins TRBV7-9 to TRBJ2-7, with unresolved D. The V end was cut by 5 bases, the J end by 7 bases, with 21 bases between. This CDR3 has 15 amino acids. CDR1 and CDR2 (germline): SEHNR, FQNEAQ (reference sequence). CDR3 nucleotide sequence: TGTGCCAGCAGCCCGCAAGGTTGGACCCGGGTTGAGCAGTACTTC. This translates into CASSPQGWTRVEQYF. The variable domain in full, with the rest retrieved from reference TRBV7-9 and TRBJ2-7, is DTGVSQNPRHKITKRGQNVTFRCDPISEHNRLYWYRQTLGQGPEFLTYFQNEAQLEKSRLLSDRFSAERPKGSFSTLEIQRTEQGDSAMYLCASSPQGWTRVEQYFGPGTRLTVT.

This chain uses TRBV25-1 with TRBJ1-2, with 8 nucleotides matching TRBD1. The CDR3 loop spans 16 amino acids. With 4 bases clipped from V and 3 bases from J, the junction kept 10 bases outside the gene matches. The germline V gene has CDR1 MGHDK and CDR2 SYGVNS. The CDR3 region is CASSGKTGDDYYGYTF. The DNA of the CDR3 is TGTGCCAGCAGTGGAAAGACAGGGGACGACTACTATGGCTACACCTTC.

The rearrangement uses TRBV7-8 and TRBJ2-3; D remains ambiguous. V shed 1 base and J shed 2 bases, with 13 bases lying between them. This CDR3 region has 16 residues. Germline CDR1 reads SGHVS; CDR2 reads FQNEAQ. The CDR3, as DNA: TGTGCCAGCAGCTTAGACGTGAGCGAGGTCACAGATACGCAGTATTTT. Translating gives CASSLDVSEVTDTQYF. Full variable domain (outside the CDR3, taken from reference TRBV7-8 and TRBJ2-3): GAGVSQSPRYKVAKRGQDVALRCDPISGHVSLFWYQQALGQGPEFLTYFQNEAQLDKSGLPSDRFFAERPEGSVSTLKIQRTQQEDSAVYLCASSLDVSEVTDTQYFGPGTRLTVL.

The CDR3 protein is CASSLVGTNQETQYF. In DNA, the CDR3 is TGTGCCAGCAGCTTAGTGGGGACAAACCAAGAGACCCAGTACTTC. V is TRBV7-9 and J is TRBJ2-5, with D possibly being TRBD1 (6 bases). This CDR3 region has 15 residues. With 1 base removed from V and 0 bases from J, the gap between germline ends came to 9 bases. The germline V gene encodes CDR1 SEHNR and CDR2 FQNEAQ (reference sequence).

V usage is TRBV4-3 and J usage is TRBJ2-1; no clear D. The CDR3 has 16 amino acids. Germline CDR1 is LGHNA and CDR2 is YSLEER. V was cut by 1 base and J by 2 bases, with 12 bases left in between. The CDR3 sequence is CASSQARRKTYNEQFF. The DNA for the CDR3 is TGCGCCAGCAGCCAAGCTAGAAGAAAAACCTACAATGAGCAGTTCTTC.

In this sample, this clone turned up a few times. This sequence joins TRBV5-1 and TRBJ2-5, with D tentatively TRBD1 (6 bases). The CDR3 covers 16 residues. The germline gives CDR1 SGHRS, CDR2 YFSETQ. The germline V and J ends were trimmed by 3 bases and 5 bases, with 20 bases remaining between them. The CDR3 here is CASSYYPGRGGETQYF. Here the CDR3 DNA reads TGCGCCAGCAGCTACTATCCTGGCAGGGGTGGCGAGACCCAGTACTTC. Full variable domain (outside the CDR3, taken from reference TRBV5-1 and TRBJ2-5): KAGVTQTPRYLIKTRGQQVTLSCSPISGHRSVSWYQQTPGQGLQFLFEYFSETQRNKGNFPGRFSGRQFSNSRSEMNVSTLELGDSALYLCASSYYPGRGGETQYFGPGTRLLVL.

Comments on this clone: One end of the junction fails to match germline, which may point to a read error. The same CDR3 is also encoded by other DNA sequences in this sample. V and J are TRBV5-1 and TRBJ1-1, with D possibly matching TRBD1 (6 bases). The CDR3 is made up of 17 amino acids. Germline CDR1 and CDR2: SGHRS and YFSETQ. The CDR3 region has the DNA TGCGCTAGCAGCTCACCTTCAGGGGTGAGAGTGAACACTGAAGCTTTCTTT. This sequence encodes CASSSPSGVRVNTEAFF.

The CDR3 DNA reads as TGTGCCAGCAGCCCCCGGCTCCAACTAGCGGGAGGGACCCAGTACTTC. Its protein product is CASSPRLQLAGGTQYF. The chain uses TRBV14 and TRBJ2-5, with 12 bases matching TRBD2. The V gene's germline CDR1 is SGHDN and CDR2 FVKESK. This CDR3 spans 16 amino acids. J lost 7 bases, V lost 4 bases, and 10 bases had no gene match.

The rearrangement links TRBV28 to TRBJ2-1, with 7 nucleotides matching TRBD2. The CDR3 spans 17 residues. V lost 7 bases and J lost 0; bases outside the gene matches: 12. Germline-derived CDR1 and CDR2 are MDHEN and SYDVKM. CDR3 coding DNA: TGTGCCAGCACCCCTAGCGGTACGCCGAGCTCCTACAATGAGCAGTTCTTC. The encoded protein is CASTPSGTPSSYNEQFF.

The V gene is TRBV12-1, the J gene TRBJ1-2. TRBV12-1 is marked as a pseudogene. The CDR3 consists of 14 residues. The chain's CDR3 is CASSFPDHNYGYTF. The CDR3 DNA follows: TGTGCCAGCAGCTTCCCTGACCATAACTATGGCTACACCTTC.

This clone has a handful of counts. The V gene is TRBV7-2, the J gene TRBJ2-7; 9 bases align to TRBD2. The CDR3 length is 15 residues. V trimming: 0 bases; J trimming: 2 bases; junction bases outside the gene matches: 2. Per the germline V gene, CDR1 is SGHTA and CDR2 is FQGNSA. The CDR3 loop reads CASSLAAGGPYEQYF. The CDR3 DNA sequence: TGTGCCAGCAGCTTAGCAGCGGGGGGCCCCTACGAGCAGTACTTC.

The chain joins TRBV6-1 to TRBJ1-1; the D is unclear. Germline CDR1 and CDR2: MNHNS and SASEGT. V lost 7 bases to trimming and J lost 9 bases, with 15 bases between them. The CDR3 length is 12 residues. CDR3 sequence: CASINSGRKAFF. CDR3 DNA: TGTGCCAGCATTAATTCCGGGAGGAAAGCTTTCTTT.

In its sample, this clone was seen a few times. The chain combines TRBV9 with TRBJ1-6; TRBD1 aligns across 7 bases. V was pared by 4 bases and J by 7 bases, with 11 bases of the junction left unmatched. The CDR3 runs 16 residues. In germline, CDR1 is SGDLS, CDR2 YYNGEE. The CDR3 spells CASSPKGQTKNSPLHF. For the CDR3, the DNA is TGTGCCAGCAGCCCTAAGGGACAGACGAAAAATTCACCCCTCCACTTT.

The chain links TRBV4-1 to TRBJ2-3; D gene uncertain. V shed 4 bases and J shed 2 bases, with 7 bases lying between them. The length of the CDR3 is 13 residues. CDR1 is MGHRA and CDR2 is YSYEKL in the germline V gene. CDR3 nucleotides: TGCGCCAGCAGCCCCACATACACAGATACGCAGTATTTT. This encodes CASSPTYTDTQYF.

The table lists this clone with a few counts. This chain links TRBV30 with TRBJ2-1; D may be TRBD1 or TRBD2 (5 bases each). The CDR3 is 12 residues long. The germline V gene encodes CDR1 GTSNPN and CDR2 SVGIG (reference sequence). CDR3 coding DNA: TGTGTAGCGAGTCCTGGGACGAATGAGCAGTTCTTC. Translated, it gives CVASPGTNEQFF.

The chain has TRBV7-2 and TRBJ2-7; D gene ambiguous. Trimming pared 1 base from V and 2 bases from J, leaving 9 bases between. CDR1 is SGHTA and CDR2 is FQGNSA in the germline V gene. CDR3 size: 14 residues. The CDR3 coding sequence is TGTGCCAGCAGCTTAGATCCAGCAACCTACGAGCAGTACTTC. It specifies CASSLDPATYEQYF.

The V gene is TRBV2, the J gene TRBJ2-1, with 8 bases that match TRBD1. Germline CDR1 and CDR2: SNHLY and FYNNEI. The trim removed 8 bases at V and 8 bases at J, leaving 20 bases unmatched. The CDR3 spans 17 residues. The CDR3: CASGGTGDSWLLDEQFF. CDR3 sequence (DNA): TGTGCCAGCGGGGGGACAGGAGATTCTTGGCTCTTGGATGAGCAGTTCTTC.

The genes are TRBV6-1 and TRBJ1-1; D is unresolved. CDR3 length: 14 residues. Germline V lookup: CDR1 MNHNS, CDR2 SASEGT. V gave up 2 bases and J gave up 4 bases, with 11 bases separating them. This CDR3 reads CASSELGIPTEAFF. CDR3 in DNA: TGTGCCAGCAGTGAACTGGGGATTCCCACTGAAGCTTTCTTT.

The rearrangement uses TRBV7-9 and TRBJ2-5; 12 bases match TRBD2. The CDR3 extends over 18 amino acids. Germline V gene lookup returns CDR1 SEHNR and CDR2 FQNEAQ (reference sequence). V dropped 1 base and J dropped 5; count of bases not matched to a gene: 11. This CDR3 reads CASSLVSASGRAMETQYF. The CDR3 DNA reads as TGTGCCAGCAGCTTAGTTTCCGCTAGCGGGAGGGCCATGGAGACCCAGTACTTC. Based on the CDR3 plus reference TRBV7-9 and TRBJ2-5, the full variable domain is DTGVSQNPRHKITKRGQNVTFRCDPISEHNRLYWYRQTLGQGPEFLTYFQNEAQLEKSRLLSDRFSAERPKGSFSTLEIQRTEQGDSAMYLCASSLVSASGRAMETQYFGPGTRLLVL.

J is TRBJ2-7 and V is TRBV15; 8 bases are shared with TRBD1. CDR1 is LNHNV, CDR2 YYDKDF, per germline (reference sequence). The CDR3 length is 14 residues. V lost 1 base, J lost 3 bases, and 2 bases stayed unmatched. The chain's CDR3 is CATSRVGQGYEQYF. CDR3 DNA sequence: TGTGCCACCAGCAGAGTAGGACAGGGCTACGAGCAGTACTTC.

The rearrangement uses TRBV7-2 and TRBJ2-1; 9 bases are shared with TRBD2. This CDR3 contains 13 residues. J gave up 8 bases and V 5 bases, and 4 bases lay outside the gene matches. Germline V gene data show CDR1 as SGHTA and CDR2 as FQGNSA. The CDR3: CASSPRTSDEQFF. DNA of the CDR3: TGTGCCAGCAGCCCGAGGACTAGCGATGAGCAGTTCTTC.

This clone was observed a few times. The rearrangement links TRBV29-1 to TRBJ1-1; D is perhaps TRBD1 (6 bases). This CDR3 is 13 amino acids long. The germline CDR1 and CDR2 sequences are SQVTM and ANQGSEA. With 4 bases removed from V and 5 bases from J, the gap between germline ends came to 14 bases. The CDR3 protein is CSVASRGGTEAFF. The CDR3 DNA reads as TGCAGCGTTGCTTCCAGGGGAGGAACTGAAGCTTTCTTT.

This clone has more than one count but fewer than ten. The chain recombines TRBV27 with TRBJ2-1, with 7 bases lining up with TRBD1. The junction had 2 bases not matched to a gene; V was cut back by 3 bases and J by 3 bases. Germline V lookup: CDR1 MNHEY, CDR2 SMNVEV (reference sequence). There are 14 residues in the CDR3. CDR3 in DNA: TGTGCCAGCAGTTTTCCAGGGGGCTACAATGAGCAGTTCTTC. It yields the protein CASSFPGGYNEQFF.

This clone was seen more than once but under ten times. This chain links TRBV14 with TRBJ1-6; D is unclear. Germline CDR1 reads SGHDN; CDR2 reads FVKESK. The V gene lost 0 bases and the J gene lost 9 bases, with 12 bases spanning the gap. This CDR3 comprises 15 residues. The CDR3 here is CASSQESIEGSPLHF. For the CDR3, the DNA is TGTGCCAGCAGCCAAGAATCGATCGAGGGTTCACCCCTCCACTTT.

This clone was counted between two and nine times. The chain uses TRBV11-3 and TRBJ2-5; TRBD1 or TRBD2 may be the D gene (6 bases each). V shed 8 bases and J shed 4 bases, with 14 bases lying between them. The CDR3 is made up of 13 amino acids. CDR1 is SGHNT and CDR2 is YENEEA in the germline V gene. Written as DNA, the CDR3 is TGTGCCAGCCAGAGGGGGGTTGGAGAGACCCAGTACTTC. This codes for CASQRGVGETQYF. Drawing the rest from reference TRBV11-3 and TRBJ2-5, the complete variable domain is EAGVVQSPRYKIIEKKQPVAFWCNPISGHNTLYWYLQNLGQGPELLIRYENEEAVDDSQLPKDRFSAERLKGVDSTLKIQPAELGDSAVYLCASQRGVGETQYFGPGTRLLVL.

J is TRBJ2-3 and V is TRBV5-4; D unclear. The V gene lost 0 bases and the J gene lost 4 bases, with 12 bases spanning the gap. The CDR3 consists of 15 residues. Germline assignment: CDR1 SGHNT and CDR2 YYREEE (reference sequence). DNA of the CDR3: TGTGCCAGCAGCTTGGAGACAACACGCGCAGATACGCAGTATTTT. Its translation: CASSLETTRADTQYF.